This T cell receptor (beta chain) was identified in a study of blood T cell repertoires in COVID-19. On the study more broadly: The origin of the acute and convalescent COVID-19 samples was the United States, Italy and Spain.

Enrolment of Seattle patients took place during active infection, and they were followed longitudinally. In the study's own analysis: Estimated nucleated cell counts came from reference gene primer amplification. Profiled with immunoSEQ multiplex PCR; TCRdb holds only in-frame clones, not every one. V, J and clone size reflect that table, while D and trimming were determined from the DNA. The table lists 200,000 to 250,000 clones, under 85% of them singletons. CDR1 is LGHDT, CDR2 YNNKEL, per germline (reference sequence). The CDR3 runs 14 residues. Trimming stripped 0 bases from V and 7 bases from J, with 12 bases between.

Material for sequencing was peripheral blood. This sequence joins TRBV3-1 (or the pseudogene TRBV3-2) and TRBJ1-2, with unresolved D. This receptor was obtained from a woman of 80 years or more with COVID-19, enrolled during active disease. CDR3 residues: CASSQDARIGGYTF. The DNA for the CDR3 is TGTGCCAGCAGCCAAGATGCGAGGATTGGTGGCTACACCTTC.